This TCR beta chain was identified during a study of T cell responses to AZD1222 COVID-19 vaccine. Study-wide results and caveats: Vaccine-related CD4 TCRs covered spike, predominating at 160-218 and 743-854. Clonal diversity may have been underestimated, and the donors were mostly white British, with more females than males.

Assay used: immunoSEQ multiplex PCR; TCRdb lists only in-frame clones, some missing. This table has 150,000 to 200,000 clones, roughly 92% appearing once. In regard to this clone: Its antigen is not known.

The germline CDR1 and CDR2 sequences are KGHDR and SFDVKD. With 6 bases removed from V and 1 base from J, the gap between germline ends came to 24 bases. The CDR3 is made up of 19 amino acids. This specimen consisted of peripheral blood, obtained on day 0 of AZD1222 vaccination. This clonotype was obtained from an adult in good health. This chain joins TRBV24-1 and TRBJ1-5; TRBD1 is a possible D gene (6 bases). The CDR3 region has the DNA TGTGCCACCAGTCTTTTTTTTATGACAGGCCACGGGAGCAATCAGCCCCAGCATTTT. As protein: CATSLFFMTGHGSNQPQHF.